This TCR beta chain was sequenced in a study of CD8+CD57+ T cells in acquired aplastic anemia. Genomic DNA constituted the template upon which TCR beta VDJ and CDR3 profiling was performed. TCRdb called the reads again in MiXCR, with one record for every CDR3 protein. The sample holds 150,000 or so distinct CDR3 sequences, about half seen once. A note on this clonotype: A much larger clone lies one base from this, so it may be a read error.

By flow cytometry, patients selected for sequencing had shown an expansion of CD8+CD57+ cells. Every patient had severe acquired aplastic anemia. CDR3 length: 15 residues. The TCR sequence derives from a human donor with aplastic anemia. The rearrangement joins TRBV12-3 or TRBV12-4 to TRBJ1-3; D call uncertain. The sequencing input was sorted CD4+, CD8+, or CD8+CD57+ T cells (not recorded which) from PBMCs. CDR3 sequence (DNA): TGTGTCAGCAGTTTTAGTCCAGGCTCTGGAAACACCATATATTTT. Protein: CVSSFSPGSGNTIYF.